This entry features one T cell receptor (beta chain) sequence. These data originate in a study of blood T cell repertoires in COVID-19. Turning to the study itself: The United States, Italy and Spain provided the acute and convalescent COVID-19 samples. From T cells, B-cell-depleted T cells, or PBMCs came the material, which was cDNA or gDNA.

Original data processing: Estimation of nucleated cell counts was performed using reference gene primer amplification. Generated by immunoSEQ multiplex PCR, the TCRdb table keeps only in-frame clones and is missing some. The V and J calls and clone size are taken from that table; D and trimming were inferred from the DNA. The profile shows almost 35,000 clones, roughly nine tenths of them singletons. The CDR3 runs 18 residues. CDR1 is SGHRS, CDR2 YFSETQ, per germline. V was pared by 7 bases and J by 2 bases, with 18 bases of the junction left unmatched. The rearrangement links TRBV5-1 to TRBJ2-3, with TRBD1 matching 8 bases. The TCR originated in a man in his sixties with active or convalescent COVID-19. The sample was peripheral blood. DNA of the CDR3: TGCGCCAGCTCTTCCCAGGGGGCGGCATCCTCACCCACAGATACGCAGTATTTT. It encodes CASSSQGAASSPTDTQYF.